The T cell receptor (beta chain) under discussion was sequenced for a study of T cells expressing NK-cell markers. Researchers built TCR beta cDNA using 5'RACE template switching with UMIs. TCRdb processed the 5' RACE reads again and assigns one entry to each CDR3 protein, with no DNA. The sample holds approximately 170,000 distinct CDR3 sequences. The CDR3 runs 17 residues. CDR1 and CDR2 (germline): ENHRY, SYGVKD. The sequenced sample consisted of blood T cells: a sorted CD56 or NKG2C T cell subset, CD4+ or CD8+ T cells, or bulk PBMC T cells (not recorded which). This clonotype originated in a man aged 18 to 70 in good health. The genes are TRBV10-3 and TRBJ2-3; the TCRdb D gene call, TRBD1, has no DNA to confirm it. CDR3 sequence: CAISDPIRGPFTDTQYF.